The clone carrying this TCR beta chain was seen a few times. What it recognizes is unknown. These data come from a study of identical twins. Unique molecular identifiers were in the cDNA, with template-switch universal primer binding. TCRdb itself ran the 5' RACE reads through MiXCR, one entry per CDR3 protein. This sample carries 750,000 to 950,000 distinct CDR3 sequences, 9% to 15% of them seen once, and the ten largest clones take roughly 1.6%. Regarding the study as a whole: There was an excess of low generation probability in the out-of-frame alpha sequences that twins shared.

This sample was also put to use in a study of yellow fever vaccine responses in identical twins.

The receptor comes from a woman aged 18-35 years in good health. Input material: PBMCs.

CDR3 sequence (DNA): TGTGCCAGCAGTGCCGACAGGGGGCGTGAGCAGTTCTTC. This codes for CASSADRGREQFF. The J gene is TRBJ2-1, the V gene TRBV5-5; 10 positions agree with TRBD1. Trimming at V came to 5 bases and at J to 9 bases, leaving 5 bases not matched to a gene. The V gene's germline CDR1 is SGHKS and CDR2 YYEKEE (reference sequence). The CDR3 is 13 residues long.